Each of the 10 T cell receptor beta chains below was sequenced from the same sample in a study of T-cell reconstitution after alpha-beta-depleted transplantation in children. The TCRbeta library incorporated unique molecular identifiers. TCRdb used MiXCR to reprocess the PCR reads, holding one entry per CDR3 protein. In the table there are around 500,000 distinct CDR3 sequences, roughly 23% of which are singletons. This material consisted of PBMCs, mostly from graft donor cells, taken 360 days after TCRalphabeta/CD19-depleted stem cell transplant. These TCRs come from a boy under two years old who had a stem cell transplant for acute myeloid leukemia, so the T cells may come from the graft donor.

This clonotype was counted ten times or more. This chain joins TRBV12-3 or TRBV12-4 and TRBJ1-1, with no clear D. V was cut by 3 bases and J by 5 bases, with 16 bases left in between. The CDR3 length is 15 residues. This CDR3 is CASSFSVQGWTEAFF. The CDR3 DNA is TGTGCCAGCAGTTTCTCAGTTCAAGGGTGGACTGAAGCTTTCTTT.

The chain recombines TRBV11-1 with TRBJ2-1, with 9 nucleotides matching TRBD2. The CDR3 consists of 14 residues. CDR1 and CDR2 from the germline V gene are SGHAT and FQDESV (reference sequence). V was pared by 8 bases and J by 6 bases, with 8 bases of the junction left unmatched. The CDR3 loop is CASDLAGSTNEQFF. The DNA of the CDR3 is TGTGCCAGCGACCTAGCGGGGAGTACCAATGAGCAGTTCTTC. The full variable domain, with the rest looked up from reference TRBV11-1 and TRBJ2-1, is EAEVAQSPRYKITEKSQAVAFWCDPISGHATLYWYRQILGQGPELLVQFQDESVVDDSQLPKDRFSAERLKGVDSTLKIQPAELGDSAMYLCASDLAGSTNEQFFGPGTRLTVL.

This clonotype was seen many times. V gene TRBV10-3 combines with J gene TRBJ1-1, with 8 positions matching TRBD1. Germline V gives CDR1 ENHRY, CDR2 SYGVKD. The CDR3 spans 16 residues. Germline trimming cut 6 bases from V and 1 base from J; bases unmatched to any gene: 10. The CDR3 here is CAIRPRTGPANTEAFF. For the CDR3, the DNA is TGTGCCATCAGACCCCGGACAGGGCCCGCGAACACTGAAGCTTTCTTT.

In its sample, this clonotype was seen many times. V usage is TRBV13 and J usage is TRBJ2-1; D unresolved. Per the germline V gene, CDR1 is PRHDT and CDR2 is FYEKMQ (reference sequence). CDR3 length: 15 residues. V shed 5 bases and J shed 0 bases, with 11 bases lying between them. The CDR3 is CASSPVWASYNEQFF. The CDR3 DNA follows: TGTGCCAGCAGCCCAGTATGGGCCTCCTACAATGAGCAGTTCTTC. Combining the CDR3 with reference TRBV13 and TRBJ2-1 gives the whole variable domain AAGVIQSPRHLIKEKRETATLKCYPIPRHDTVYWYQQGPGQDPQFLISFYEKMQSDKGSIPDRFSAQQFSDYHSELNMSSLELGDSALYFCASSPVWASYNEQFFGPGTRLTVL.

In its sample, this clonotype was seen a few times. The V call is TRBV5-5, the J call TRBJ2-2, with D uncertain. Germline assignment: CDR1 SGHKS and CDR2 YYEKEE (reference sequence). This CDR3 spans 14 amino acids. Trimming cost V 6 bases and J 2 bases, with 11 bases left between them. CDR3 amino acids: CASTQKANTGELFF. In DNA form, the CDR3 reads TGTGCCAGCACTCAGAAGGCCAACACCGGGGAGCTGTTTTTT.

This clonotype was recorded at least ten times. The V gene is TRBV3-1, the J gene TRBJ2-1; tentative D call: TRBD2 (5 bases). Germline-derived CDR1 and CDR2 are LGHDT and YNNKEL (reference sequence). Between the trimmed V and J ends, which lost 6 bases and 6 bases, there was a span of 6 bases. The CDR3 length is 11 residues. The CDR3 DNA sequence: TGTGCCAGCAGTACTAGCAATGAGCAGTTCTTC. Its translation is CASSTSNEQFF.

The V call is TRBV6-4, the J call TRBJ1-6, with 7 bases aligning to TRBD1. The CDR3 runs to 14 residues. The junction had 7 bases not matched to a gene; V was cut back by 4 bases and J by 10 bases. Germline assignment: CDR1 MRHNA and CDR2 SNTAGT. CDR3 nucleotide sequence: TGTGCCAGCAGTGTCGCCAGGGGGAGGTCACCCCTCCACTTT. Amino acids: CASSVARGRSPLHF.

This clonotype has a count of ten or more. This chain uses TRBV7-2 with TRBJ2-3; D is ambiguous. This CDR3 region has 14 residues. V lost 3 bases and J lost 9, with 16 bases in between. Germline V lookup: CDR1 SGHTA, CDR2 FQGNSA. CDR3 bases: TGTGCCAGCAGCTTCGCCGTGTCCGCCCCAACGCAGTATTTT. It translates to CASSFAVSAPTQYF.

This clonotype appeared many times. The chain carries TRBV6-5 and TRBJ1-3, with no clear D. The CDR3 length is 12 residues. Between the trimmed V and J ends, which lost 6 bases and 7 bases, there was a span of 10 bases. Germline V gene lookup returns CDR1 MNHEY and CDR2 SVGAGI. CDR3 nucleotide sequence: TGTGCCAGCAGCCAACCCTCGAACACCATATATTTT. Translation gives CASSQPSNTIYF.

This clonotype was seen repeatedly, ten times or more. The V and J genes are TRBV20-1 and TRBJ2-1; D not certain. The CDR3 consists of 14 residues. V shed 0 bases and J shed 2 bases, with 8 bases lying between them. The germline V gene encodes CDR1 DFQATT and CDR2 SNEGSKA (reference sequence). The CDR3 sequence is CSARDYSTYNEQFF. The CDR3 nucleotides read TGCAGTGCTAGAGACTACTCAACCTACAATGAGCAGTTCTTC.